Listed below are T cell receptor beta chains from one sample, sequenced in a study of OX40 agonist ivuxolimab in advanced cancers. Repertoires were generated with immunoSEQ multiplex PCR, while TCRdb's copy carries only in-frame clones and drops some. This sample yields about 100,000 clones, of which about nine tenths are seen a single time; 0.31% belongs to the top ten. The source material was CD4+ or CD8+ T cells sorted from blood, sampled in a trial of the OX40 agonist ivuxolimab. These receptors were obtained from an adult with an advanced solid tumor such as melanoma, head and neck, liver or kidney cancer. CDR3s include the opening cysteine and the closing phenylalanine or tryptophan. D genes are given only for firm matches. Expanded clones are given a class, and other clones once, few, many or no size at all.

. | TRBJ2-5 | TRBV4-1 | . | TGCGCCAGCAGCCGCGGGCCCCAAGAGACCCAGTACTTC | CASSRGPQETQYF
. | TRBJ1-6 | TRBV7-9 | TRBD1 | TGTGCCAGCAGCCCAGGGGGCCAGGGAAATAATTCACCCCTCCACTTT | CASSPGGQGNNSPLHF
few | TRBJ2-7 | TRBV18 | TRBD2 | TGTGCCAGCTCGCCTAGGACTAGCGGGGCCTACGAGCAGTACTTC | CASSPRTSGAYEQYF
. | TRBJ2-6 | TRBV21-1 | . | TGTGCCAGCAGCAATATGACCCGGTCTGGGGCCAACGTCCTGACTTTC | CASSNMTRSGANVLTF
. | TRBJ2-1 | TRBV7-2 | TRBD2 | TGTGCCAGCAGCTTATCGGTAGCGGGAGGGCCGGGAGGTGGGTTCTTC | CASSLSVAGGPGGGFF
few | TRBJ1-2 | TRBV28 | . | TGTGCCAGCAGTCGGACCAGGAGTTATGGCTACACCTTC | CASSRTRSYGYTF
once | TRBJ1-3 | TRBV28 | . | TGTGCCAGCACCTTACCCCAGGTCTCTGGAAACACCATATATTTT | CASTLPQVSGNTIYF
. | TRBJ2-5 | TRBV7-9 | . | TGTGCCAGCAGATACGGAGGAGAGACCCAGTACTTC | CASRYGGETQYF
. | TRBJ2-1 | TRBV29-1 | . | TGCAGCGTTGAACGGCGGTTATCCTACAATGAGCAGTTCTTC | CSVERRLSYNEQFF
. | TRBJ2-7 | TRBV5-8 | . | TGTGCCAGCAGCGCCTGGAAAAGAACCATATTCTACGAGCAGTACTTC | CASSAWKRTIFYEQYF
. | TRBJ1-5 | TRBV6-6 | TRBD1 | TGTGCCAGCAGTCCAAGACAGGGCGGTCAGCCCCAGCATTTT | CASSPRQGGQPQHF
. | TRBJ2-2 | TRBV7-9 | . | TGTGCCAGCAGCCCCATAGGCGGGGAGCTGTTTTTT | CASSPIGGELFF
. | TRBJ1-4 | TRBV5-1 | . | TGCGCCAGCAGCTTGGCGGGGAGGCCTGAAAAACTGTTTTTT | CASSLAGRPEKLFF
. | TRBJ1-5 | TRBV6-6 | . | TGTGCCAGCAGTTACATTCGGGGTTCGGGCAATCAGCCCCAGCATTTT | CASSYIRGSGNQPQHF
once | TRBJ1-2 | TRBV9 | . | TGTGCCAGCAGCGTAAGTTTCGGGTATGGCTACACCTTC | CASSVSFGYGYTF
. | TRBJ1-1 | TRBV2 | . | TGTGCCAGCAGTAAGGGAGCGGGGGCAGTCACTGAAGCTTTCTTT | CASSKGAGAVTEAFF
. | TRBJ2-1 | TRBV18 | TRBD2 | TGTGCCAGCTCACCCGGGAGGGCAGGCAATGAGCAGTTCTTC | CASSPGRAGNEQFF
. | TRBJ1-2 | TRBV5-6 | . | TGTGCCAGCAGCTTGGAGGTCAGGGGAGGCTATGGCTACACCTTC | CASSLEVRGGYGYTF
. | TRBJ2-2 | TRBV19 | . | TGTGCCAGTAGGGGCACCAGCACCGGGGAGCTGTTTTTT | CASRGTSTGELFF
once | TRBJ2-1 | TRBV7-3 | . | TGTGCCAGCAGCTTACATGGAGGCAACAATGAGCAGTTCTTC | CASSLHGGNNEQFF
. | TRBJ2-1 | TRBV4-1 | TRBD2 | TGCGCCAGCAGCCAGGTCGCGACTAGCCGGACGGGTGAGCAGTTCTTC | CASSQVATSRTGEQFF
. | TRBJ2-1 | TRBV5-1 | . | TGCGCCAGCAGCCGGGACGGAATGACGTACAATGAGCAGTTCTTC | CASSRDGMTYNEQFF
. | TRBJ2-7 | TRBV19 | TRBD1 | TGTGCCAGTAGAAAAGAGGGACAGGGAAACCCTCCGGCCGAGCAGTACTTC | CASRKEGQGNPPAEQYF
. | TRBJ2-7 | TRBV10-1 | TRBD2 | TGCGCCAGCAAGGGAAGCGGGACTAACACCTCCTACGAGCAGTACTTC | CASKGSGTNTSYEQYF
. | TRBJ2-4 | TRBV5-4 | TRBD1 | TGTGCCAGCAGCTTAGACAGGGATAACATTCAGTACTTC | CASSLDRDNIQYF
. | TRBJ2-2 | TRBV7-9 | . | TGTGCCAGCCAGGGAGTCGGGGAGCTGTTTTTT | CASQGVGELFF
few | TRBJ1-5 | TRBV4-1 | . | TGCGCCAGCAGCCAAGGGGACGGATACAATCAGCCCCAGCATTTT | CASSQGDGYNQPQHF